This is a list of T cell receptor beta chains from one sample in a study of blood T cell repertoires in COVID-19. Assay used: immunoSEQ multiplex PCR; TCRdb lists only in-frame clones, some missing. The sample records about 130,000 clones, about 89% being singletons. The material sequenced was peripheral blood. These receptor sequences come from a man between 45 and 60 years old with active COVID-19. CDR3s include the opening cysteine and the closing phenylalanine or tryptophan. The order of the fields is D gene, V gene, CDR3 protein. D genes are given only for firm matches.

NA | TRBV7-2 | CASSLGRFYEQFF
TRBD2 | TRBV5-1 | CASSFTSGATVETQYF
NA | TRBV7-5 | CARSPLGGAGGHNEQFF
NA | TRBV12-3/TRBV12-4 | CASSQRFTDTQYF
NA | TRBV5-8 | CASSLEVRVGIQYF
NA | TRBV7-8 | CASSPGGFNQPQHF
TRBD1 | TRBV4-2 | CASSPHGAGGTEAFF
NA | TRBV5-6 | CASSLVRTEAFF
NA | TRBV12-3/TRBV12-4 | CASSLNKDSKLFF
NA | TRBV19 | CASSMGGTVGGNTIYF
TRBD1 | TRBV7-2 | CASSLWTGGSEQYF
NA | TRBV12-5 | CASRRLTDYTEAFF
TRBD2 | TRBV4-1 | CASSQAIAGGPQYF
NA | TRBV29-1 | CSVVPLGGQDTDTQYF
NA | TRBV9 | CASRREGILNNSPLHF
NA | TRBV6-2/TRBV6-3 | CASSYRGPGAFF
TRBD1 | TRBV6-5 | CASSKQGRKPQHF
TRBD2 | TRBV4-1 | CASSPGLGVETQYF
TRBD1 | TRBV3-1/TRBV3-2 | CASSQPRDRVGYTF
NA | TRBV5-8 | CASSLVTGDNSPLHF
NA | TRBV12-3/TRBV12-4 | CASSGGRGEKLFF
TRBD1 | TRBV16 | CASSQSSGQGVQYF
NA | TRBV19 | CATSSLITGSTGELFF
NA | TRBV5-8 | CASSFRQAQDTQYF
NA | TRBV19 | CASSIRQERGYGYTF
NA | TRBV7-9 | CASSTTGSANEKLFF
NA | TRBV3-1/TRBV3-2 | CASSQVGLVNEQFF
NA | TRBV4-1 | CASSQEMSRGLNQPQHF
TRBD2 | TRBV4-3 | CASSQDPSGVETQYF
NA | TRBV5-1 | CASTKQGYETQYF
NA | TRBV23-1 | CASRQGHGADTQYF